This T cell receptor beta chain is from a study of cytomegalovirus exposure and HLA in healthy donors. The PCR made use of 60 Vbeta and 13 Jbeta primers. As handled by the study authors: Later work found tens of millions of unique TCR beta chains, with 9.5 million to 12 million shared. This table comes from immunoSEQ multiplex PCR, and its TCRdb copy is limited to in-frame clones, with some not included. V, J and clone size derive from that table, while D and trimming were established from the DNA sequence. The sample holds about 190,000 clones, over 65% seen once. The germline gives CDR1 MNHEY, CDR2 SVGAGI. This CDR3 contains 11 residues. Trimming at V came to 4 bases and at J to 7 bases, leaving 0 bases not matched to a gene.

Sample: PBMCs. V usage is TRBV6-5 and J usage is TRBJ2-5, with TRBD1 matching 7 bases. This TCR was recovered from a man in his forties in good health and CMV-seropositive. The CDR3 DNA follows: TGTGCCAGCAGTTCAGGGGGGACCCAGTACTTC. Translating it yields CASSSGGTQYF.